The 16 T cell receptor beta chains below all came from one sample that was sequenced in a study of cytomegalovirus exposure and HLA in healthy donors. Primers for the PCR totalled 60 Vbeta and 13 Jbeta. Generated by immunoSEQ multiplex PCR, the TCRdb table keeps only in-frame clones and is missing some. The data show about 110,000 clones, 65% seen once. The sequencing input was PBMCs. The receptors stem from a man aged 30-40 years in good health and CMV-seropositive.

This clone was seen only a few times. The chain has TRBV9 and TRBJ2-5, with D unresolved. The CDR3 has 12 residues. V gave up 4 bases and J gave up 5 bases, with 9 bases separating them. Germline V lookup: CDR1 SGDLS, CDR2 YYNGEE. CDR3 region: CASSSVGETQYF. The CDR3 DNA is TGTGCCAGCAGCTCTGTCGGGGAGACCCAGTACTTC.

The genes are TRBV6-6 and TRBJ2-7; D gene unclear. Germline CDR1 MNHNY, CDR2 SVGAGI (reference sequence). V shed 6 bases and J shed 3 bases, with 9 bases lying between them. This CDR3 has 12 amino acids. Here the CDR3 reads CASSYTVYEQYF. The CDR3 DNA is TGTGCCAGCAGCTACACAGTCTACGAGCAGTACTTC.

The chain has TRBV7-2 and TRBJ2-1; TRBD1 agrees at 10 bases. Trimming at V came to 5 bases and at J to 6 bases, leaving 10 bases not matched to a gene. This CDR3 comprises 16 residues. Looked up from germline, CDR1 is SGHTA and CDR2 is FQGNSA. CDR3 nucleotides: TGTGCCAGCAGCCCCCCGGGGGACAGGGGAGGCAATGAGCAGTTCTTC. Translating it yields CASSPPGDRGGNEQFF.

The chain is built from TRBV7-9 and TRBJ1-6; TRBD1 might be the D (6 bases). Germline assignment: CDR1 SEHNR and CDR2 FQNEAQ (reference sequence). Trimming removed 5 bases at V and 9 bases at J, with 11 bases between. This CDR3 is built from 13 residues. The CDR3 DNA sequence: TGTGCCAGCAGCCTAGGACAGCTTTCACCCCTCCACTTT. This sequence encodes CASSLGQLSPLHF.

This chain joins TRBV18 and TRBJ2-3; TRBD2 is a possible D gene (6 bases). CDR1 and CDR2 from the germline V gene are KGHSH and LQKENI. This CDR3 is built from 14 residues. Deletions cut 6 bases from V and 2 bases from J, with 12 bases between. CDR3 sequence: CASSPTGDTDTQYF. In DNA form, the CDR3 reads TGTGCCAGCTCCCCCACGGGAGACACAGATACGCAGTATTTT.

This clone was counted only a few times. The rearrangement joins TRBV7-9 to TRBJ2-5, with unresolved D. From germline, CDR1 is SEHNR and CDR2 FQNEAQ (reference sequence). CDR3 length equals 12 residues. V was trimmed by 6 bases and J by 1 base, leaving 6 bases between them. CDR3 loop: CASRYSQETQYF. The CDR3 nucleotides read TGTGCCAGCAGGTACTCCCAAGAGACCCAGTACTTC.

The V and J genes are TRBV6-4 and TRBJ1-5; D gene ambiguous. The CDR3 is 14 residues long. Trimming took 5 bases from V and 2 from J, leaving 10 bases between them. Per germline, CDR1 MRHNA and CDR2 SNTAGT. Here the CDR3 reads CASSPEVGNQPQHF. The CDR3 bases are TGTGCCAGCAGTCCTGAGGTGGGCAATCAGCCCCAGCATTTT.

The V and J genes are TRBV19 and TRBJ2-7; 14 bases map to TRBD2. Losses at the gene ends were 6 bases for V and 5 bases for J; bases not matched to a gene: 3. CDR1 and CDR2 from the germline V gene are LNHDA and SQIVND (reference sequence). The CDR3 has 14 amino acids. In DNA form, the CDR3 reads TGTGCCAGTAGCACGACTAGCGGGGGGGACGAGCAGTACTTC. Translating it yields CASSTTSGGDEQYF.

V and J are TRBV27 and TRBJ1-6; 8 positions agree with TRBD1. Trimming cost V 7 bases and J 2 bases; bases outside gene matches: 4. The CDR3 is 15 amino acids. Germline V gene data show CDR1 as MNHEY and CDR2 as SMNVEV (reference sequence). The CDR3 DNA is TGTGCCAGCACCGAGACAGGGGCCTATAATTCACCCCTCCACTTT. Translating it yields CASTETGAYNSPLHF.

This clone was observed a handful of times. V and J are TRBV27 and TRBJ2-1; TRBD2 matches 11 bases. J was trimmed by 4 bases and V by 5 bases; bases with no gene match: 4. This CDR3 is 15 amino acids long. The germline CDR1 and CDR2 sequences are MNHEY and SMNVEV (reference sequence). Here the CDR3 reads CASSPGLAVYNEQFF. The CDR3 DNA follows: TGTGCCAGCAGTCCGGGACTAGCGGTGTACAATGAGCAGTTCTTC.

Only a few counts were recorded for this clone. The CDR3 loop is CASSPQTGWVAEAFF. The CDR3 coding sequence is TGTGCCAGTAGTCCCCAGACAGGGTGGGTAGCTGAAGCTTTCTTT. J is TRBJ1-1 and V is TRBV19; TRBD1 matches at 7 bases. CDR1 and CDR2 (germline): LNHDA, SQIVND (reference sequence). Trimming removed 5 bases from V and 6 bases from J; junction bases left unmatched: 12. The CDR3 is 15 amino acids.

The CDR3, as DNA: TGTGCCAGCAGCTTGGCCGGCGGGATGGGGGCCGGGGAGCTGTTTTTT. Translating gives CASSLAGGMGAGELFF. The rearrangement uses TRBV5-5 and TRBJ2-2; D might be TRBD2 (6 bases). With 0 bases removed from V and 6 bases from J, the gap between germline ends came to 15 bases. CDR3 size: 16 residues. Germline assignment: CDR1 SGHKS and CDR2 YYEKEE (reference sequence). Supplemented by reference TRBV5-5 and TRBJ2-2, the full variable domain reads DAGVTQSPTHLIKTRGQQVTLRCSPISGHKSVSWYQQVLGQGPQFIFQYYEKEERGRGNFPDRFSARQFPNYSSELNVNALLLGDSALYLCASSLAGGMGAGELFFGEGSRLTVL.

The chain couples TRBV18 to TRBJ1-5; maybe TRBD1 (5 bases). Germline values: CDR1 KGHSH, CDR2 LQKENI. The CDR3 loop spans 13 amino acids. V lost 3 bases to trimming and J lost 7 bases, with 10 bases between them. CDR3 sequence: CASSPSGQQPQHF. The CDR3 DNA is TGTGCCAGCTCACCTTCCGGACAACAGCCCCAGCATTTT.

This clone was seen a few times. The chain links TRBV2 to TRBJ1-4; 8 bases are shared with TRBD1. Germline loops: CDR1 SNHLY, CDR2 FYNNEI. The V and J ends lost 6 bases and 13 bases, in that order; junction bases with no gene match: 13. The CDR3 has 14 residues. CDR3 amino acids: CASRDGTGLLRLFF. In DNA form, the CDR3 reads TGTGCCAGCAGGGACGGGACAGGCCTGTTAAGACTGTTTTTT. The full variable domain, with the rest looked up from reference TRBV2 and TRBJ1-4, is EPEVTQTPSHQVTQMGQEVILRCVPISNHLYFYWYRQILGQKVEFLVSFYNNEISEKSEIFDDQFSVERPDGSNFTLKIRSTKLEDSAMYFCASRDGTGLLRLFFGSGTQLSVL.

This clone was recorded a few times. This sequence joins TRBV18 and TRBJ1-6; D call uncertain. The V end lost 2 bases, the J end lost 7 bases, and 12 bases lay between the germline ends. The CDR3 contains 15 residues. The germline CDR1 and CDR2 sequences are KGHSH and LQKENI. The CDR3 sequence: CASSPGTSGNSPLHF. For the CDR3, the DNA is TGTGCCAGCTCACCAGGCACGTCGGGGAATTCACCCCTCCACTTT.

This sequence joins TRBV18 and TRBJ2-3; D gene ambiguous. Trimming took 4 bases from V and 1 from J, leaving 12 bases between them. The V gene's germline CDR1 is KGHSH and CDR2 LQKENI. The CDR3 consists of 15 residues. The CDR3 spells CASSHPVSGTDTQYF. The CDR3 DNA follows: TGTGCCAGCTCACACCCCGTGAGTGGCACAGATACGCAGTATTTT. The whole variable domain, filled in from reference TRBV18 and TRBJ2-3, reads NAGVMQNPRHLVRRRGQEARLRCSPMKGHSHVYWYRQLPEEGLKFMVYLQKENIIDESGMPKERFSAEFPKEGPSILRIQQVVRGDSAAYFCASSHPVSGTDTQYFGPGTRLTVL.